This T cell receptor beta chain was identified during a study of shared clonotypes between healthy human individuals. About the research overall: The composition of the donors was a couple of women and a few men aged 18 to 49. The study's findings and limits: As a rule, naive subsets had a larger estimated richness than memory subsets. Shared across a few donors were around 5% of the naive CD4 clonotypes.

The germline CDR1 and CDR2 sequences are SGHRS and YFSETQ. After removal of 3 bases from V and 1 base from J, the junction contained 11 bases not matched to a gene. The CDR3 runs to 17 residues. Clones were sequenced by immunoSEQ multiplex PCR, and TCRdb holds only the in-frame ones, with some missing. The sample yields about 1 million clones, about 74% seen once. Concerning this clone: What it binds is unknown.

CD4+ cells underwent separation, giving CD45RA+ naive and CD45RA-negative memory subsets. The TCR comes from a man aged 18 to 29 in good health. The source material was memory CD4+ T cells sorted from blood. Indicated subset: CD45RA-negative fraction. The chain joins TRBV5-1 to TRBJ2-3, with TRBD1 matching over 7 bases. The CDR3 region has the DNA TGCGCCAGCAGCTGGGGGACAGACTCAAGGCGCACAGATACGCAGTATTTT. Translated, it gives CASSWGTDSRRTDTQYF.